This TCR beta chain was recovered during a study of CD8 T cells in Susac syndrome. Random hexamers served to reverse transcribe roughly 0.45 to 1 ug RNA. TCR beta CDR3 was amplified by immunoSEQ covering 54 Vbeta and 13 Jbeta. TCRdb independently ran MiXCR on the immunoSEQ multiplex PCR reads; one entry per CDR3 protein. Of 120,000 to 150,000 distinct CDR3 sequences detected, roughly 94% appear once; the ten largest clones hold over 0.07%. The clonotype was recovered from a human donor in good health. The sequenced material came from CD4+ T cells from PBMCs.

The CDR3 DNA reads as TGCAGTGCTAGAGGGGGTAGGGGGCCCGAGGGGCCCCAGCATTTT. Its protein product is CSARGGRGPEGPQHF. This sequence joins TRBV20-1 and TRBJ1-5; 7 positions agree with TRBD1. V lost 1 base, J lost 9 bases, and 12 bases stayed unmatched. Germline CDR1 and CDR2: DFQATT and SNEGSKA (reference sequence). This CDR3 has 15 residues.